This TCR beta chain was identified during a study of blood T cell repertoires in COVID-19. The CDR3 length is 13 residues. Trimming pared 7 bases from V and 4 bases from J, leaving 13 bases between. Germline assignment: CDR1 LNHDA and CDR2 SQIVND (reference sequence). Generated by immunoSEQ multiplex PCR, the TCRdb table keeps only in-frame clones and is missing some. Of about 200,000 clones in the sample, less than 85% were seen once. Followed over time, Seattle patients had been enrolled while infection was active. This chain joins TRBV19 and TRBJ1-2; D call uncertain. The clonotype was recovered from a woman of 80 years or more with COVID-19, enrolled during active disease. The sample consisted of peripheral blood. Here the CDR3 reads CASTQLSGYGYTF. The CDR3 region has the DNA TGTGCCAGTACCCAACTGAGCGGCTATGGCTACACCTTC.